This record covers a single TCR beta chain. The clone's antigen remains unknown. One base away there is no much larger clone; base qualities are not given. To demonstrate the VDJtools post-analysis software, TCR beta repertoires were profiled from the peripheral blood of roughly 14 young patients with multiple sclerosis. The patients with multiple sclerosis were children and adolescents between about 6 and 17 years of age. This sample was taken from a study of post-analysis software for immune sequencing data (dated by TCRdb to between 2014 and 2016). Looking at the study overall: The recorded disease courses included relapsing-remitting, secondary progressive and progressive-relapsing multiple sclerosis, and some patients had no subtype annotation. The patient repertoires were set against about 10 previously published healthy control repertoires from donors whose ages ranged from about 6 to 27 years. A subset of samples was prepared in parallel using single-end sample barcoding, then pooled and co-amplified after Illumina adapter ligation. The investigation overall reported the following: When samples were clustered directly using the F measure, samples prepared in the same batch co-clustered strongly, which prompted a batch-effect correction. The control group was slightly older than the multiple sclerosis patient group. Significantly higher frequencies in patients than in controls were found for several TRBV segments, including TRBV5-6, TRBV5-1 and TRBV20-1. Multiple sclerosis patients had significantly lower normalized Chao1 diversity than controls, a result that suggests substantial peripheral T-cell clonal expansion.

Taken from cysteine to phenylalanine, the CDR3 has 13 residues. Only the CDR3 DNA stays, 39 bases, in frame from base 1. Taken from the germline V gene, the CDR1 and CDR2 loops are SGHVS and FNYEAQ. V loses 0 bases, J loses 11 bases, and the germline ends lie 13 bases apart. Library generation was performed with PCR. TCRdb lists the instrument as Illumina HiSeq 2500. Unique molecular identifiers were incorporated into TCR beta cDNA libraries to reduce PCR and sequencing biases. Per 1 to 10 million input T cells, approximately 500,000 cDNA molecules were obtained, such that each molecule approximated one T cell. The same protocol used for the earlier healthy control dataset was applied to prepare and sequence the patient libraries. Samples belonging to the same batch were prepared together, multiplexed and sequenced on a shared HiSeq lane. In the original analysis: Raw barcoded reads were processed with MIGEC, and single-read molecular identifier groups were discarded before consensus assembly and CDR3 extraction. VDJtools was used for post-analysis of the clonotype tables, and diversity was normalized by down-sampling every dataset to the size of the smallest sample. In repertoire overlap clustering, CDR3 amino acid sequences, but not nucleotide sequences, were matched to correct batch-related cross-sample contamination. The public sequencing data were trimmed at Q25 with fastp and processed into clonotypes with MiXCR by TCRdb, which kept only in-frame beta chains. Rows are unified per CDR3 protein, each entry keeping the most common DNA and genes. The V and J calls come from TCRdb's annotation, not from the publication. The sample data list about 540,000 distinct CDR3 sequences, and around 31% of these were observed just once. About 6% of the sample is taken by the ten largest.

The clonotype was recovered from a girl aged 2-17 years with multiple sclerosis. In this chain, TRBV7-6 is recombined with TRBJ2-5; TRBD2 is a weak D gene call, 6 bases matching. Specimen: blood. The CDR3 protein: CASSLARGTEQYF. At the DNA level, the sequence is TGTGCCAGCAGCTTAGCGCGCGGGACTGAGCAGTACTTC.